This T cell receptor beta chain was captured in a study of cytomegalovirus exposure and HLA in healthy donors. The overall study: A later analysis reported the same platform for the 120 validation repertoires and the 500 to 700 first-cohort repertoires.

Study results and limitations: Later, an analysis found that TCR clusters from the first cohort tended to co-occur in the 95 to 150 validation repertoires. Many donors carried some public TCRs, although rarity characterized most TCR sequences. The study labeled about 160 TCR beta chains cytomegalovirus-associated.

With respect to this clone: Its antigen is unknown.

The CDR3 is 14 amino acids. Germline V gene lookup returns CDR1 MNHNY and CDR2 SVGAGI (reference sequence). Trimming stripped 7 bases from V and 1 base from J, with 13 bases between. Using immunoSEQ multiplex PCR, the repertoire was profiled, and TCRdb retains in-frame clones only, with some absent. The profile shows hundreds of thousands of clones, less than 90% of them singletons. This receptor was obtained from a man aged 18 to 29 in good health and CMV-seropositive. The chain combines TRBV6-6 with TRBJ1-1, with D tentatively TRBD1 (5 bases). Sequencing was done on a sample of PBMCs. The CDR3 DNA is TGTGCCAGCATCCACCCGAGGGGGAACACTGAAGCTTTCTTT. Amino acids: CASIHPRGNTEAFF.